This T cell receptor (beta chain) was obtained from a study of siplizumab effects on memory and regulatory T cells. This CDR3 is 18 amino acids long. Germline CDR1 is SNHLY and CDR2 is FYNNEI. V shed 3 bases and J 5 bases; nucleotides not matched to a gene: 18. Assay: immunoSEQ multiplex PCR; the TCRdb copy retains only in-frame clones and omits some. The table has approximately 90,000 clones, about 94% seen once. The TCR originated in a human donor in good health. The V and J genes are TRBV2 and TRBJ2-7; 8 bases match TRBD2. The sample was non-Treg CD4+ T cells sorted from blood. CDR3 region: CASSDPSGLGTGKDEQYF. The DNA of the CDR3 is TGTGCCAGCAGTGACCCTAGCGGGCTGGGCACGGGAAAGGACGAGCAGTACTTC.